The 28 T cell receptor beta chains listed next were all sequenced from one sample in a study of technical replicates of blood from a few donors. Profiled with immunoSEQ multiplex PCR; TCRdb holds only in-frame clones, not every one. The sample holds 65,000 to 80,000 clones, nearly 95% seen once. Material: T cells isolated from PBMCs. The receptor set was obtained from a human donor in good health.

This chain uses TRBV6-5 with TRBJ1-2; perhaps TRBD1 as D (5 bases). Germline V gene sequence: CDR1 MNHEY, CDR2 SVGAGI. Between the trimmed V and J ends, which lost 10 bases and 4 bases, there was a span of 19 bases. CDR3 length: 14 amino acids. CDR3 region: CATLNPRQLYGYTF. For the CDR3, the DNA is TGTGCCACCTTAAACCCACGACAGCTCTATGGCTACACCTTC.

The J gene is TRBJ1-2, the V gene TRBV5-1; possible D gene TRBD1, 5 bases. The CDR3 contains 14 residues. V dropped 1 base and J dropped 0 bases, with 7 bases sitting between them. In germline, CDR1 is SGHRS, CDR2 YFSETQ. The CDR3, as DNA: TGCGCCAGCAGCTTGTACAGGACTAACTATGGCTACACCTTC. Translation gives CASSLYRTNYGYTF.

The CDR3 DNA is TGCGCCAGCAGCCAAGGGGGGGGTGAAGAAAAACTGTTTTTT. Amino acid sequence: CASSQGGGEEKLFF. The chain joins TRBV4-1 to TRBJ1-4; D may be TRBD1 (5 bases). The CDR3 length is 14 residues. Trimming removed 1 base at V and 8 bases at J, with 11 bases between. Germline V gene data show CDR1 as MGHRA and CDR2 as YSYEKL.

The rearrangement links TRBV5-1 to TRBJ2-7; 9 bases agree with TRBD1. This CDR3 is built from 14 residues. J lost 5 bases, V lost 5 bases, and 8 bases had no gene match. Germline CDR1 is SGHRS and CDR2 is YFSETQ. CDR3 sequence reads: CASSTGTGSNEQYF. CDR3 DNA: TGCGCCAGCAGTACCGGGACAGGGTCCAACGAGCAGTACTTC. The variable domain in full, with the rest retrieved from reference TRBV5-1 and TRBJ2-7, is KAGVTQTPRYLIKTRGQQVTLSCSPISGHRSVSWYQQTPGQGLQFLFEYFSETQRNKGNFPGRFSGRQFSNSRSEMNVSTLELGDSALYLCASSTGTGSNEQYFGPGTRLTVT.

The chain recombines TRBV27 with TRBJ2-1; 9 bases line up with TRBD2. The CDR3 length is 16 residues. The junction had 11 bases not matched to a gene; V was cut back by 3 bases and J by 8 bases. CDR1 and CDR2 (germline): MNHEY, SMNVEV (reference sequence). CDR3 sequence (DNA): TGTGCCAGCAGTTTCACCCTAGCGGGAAGTGACGATGAGCAGTTCTTC. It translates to CASSFTLAGSDDEQFF.

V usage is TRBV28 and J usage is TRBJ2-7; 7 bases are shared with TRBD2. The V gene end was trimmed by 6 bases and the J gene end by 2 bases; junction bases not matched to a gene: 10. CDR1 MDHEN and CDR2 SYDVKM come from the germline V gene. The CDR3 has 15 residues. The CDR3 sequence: CASSPGRDLAYEQYF. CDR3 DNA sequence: TGTGCCAGCAGCCCGGGGAGGGACTTAGCCTACGAGCAGTACTTC.

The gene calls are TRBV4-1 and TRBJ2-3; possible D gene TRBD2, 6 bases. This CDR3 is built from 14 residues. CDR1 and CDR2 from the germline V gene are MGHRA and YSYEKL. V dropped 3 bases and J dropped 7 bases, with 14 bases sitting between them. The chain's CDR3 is CASSHPGGPNTQYF. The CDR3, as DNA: TGCGCCAGCAGCCATCCTGGAGGGCCAAATACGCAGTATTTT.

The CDR3, as DNA: TGTGCCAGCAGCGTAGGGGGATGGAAAGGGGCCTACGAGCAGTACTTC. It yields the protein CASSVGGWKGAYEQYF. This chain joins TRBV9 and TRBJ2-7; TRBD1 might be the D (5 bases). Germline V gene lookup returns CDR1 SGDLS and CDR2 YYNGEE. The V end lost 0 bases, the J end lost 2 bases, and 15 bases lay between the germline ends. This CDR3 has 16 residues.

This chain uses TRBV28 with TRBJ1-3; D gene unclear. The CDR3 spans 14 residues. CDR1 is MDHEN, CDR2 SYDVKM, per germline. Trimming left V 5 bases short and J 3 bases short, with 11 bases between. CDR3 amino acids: CASSLGRVGNTIYF. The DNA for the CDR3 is TGTGCCAGCAGTCTCGGGAGGGTTGGAAACACCATATATTTT.

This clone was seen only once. CDR3 in DNA: TGTGCCAGCAGCCCAAGTCGACAGGGGACGCAGTATTTT. Translation: CASSPSRQGTQYF. V and J are TRBV11-2 and TRBJ2-3; 8 bases agree with TRBD1. Per germline, CDR1 SGHAT and CDR2 FQNNGV. The CDR3 covers 13 residues. Germline trimming cut 5 bases from V and 9 bases from J; bases unmatched to any gene: 7.

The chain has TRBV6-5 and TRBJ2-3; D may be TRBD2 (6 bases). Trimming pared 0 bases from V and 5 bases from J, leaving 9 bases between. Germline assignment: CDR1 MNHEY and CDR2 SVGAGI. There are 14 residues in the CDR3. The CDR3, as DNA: TGTGCCAGCAGTTACTCGAGAGCGGGAGATACGCAGTATTTT. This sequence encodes CASSYSRAGDTQYF.

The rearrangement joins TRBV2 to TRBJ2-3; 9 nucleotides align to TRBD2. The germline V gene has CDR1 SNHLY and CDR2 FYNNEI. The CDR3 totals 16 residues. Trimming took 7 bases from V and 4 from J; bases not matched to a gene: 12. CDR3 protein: CASKLAGNPRADTQYF. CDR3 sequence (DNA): TGTGCCAGCAAGCTAGCGGGAAACCCCAGGGCAGATACGCAGTATTTT.

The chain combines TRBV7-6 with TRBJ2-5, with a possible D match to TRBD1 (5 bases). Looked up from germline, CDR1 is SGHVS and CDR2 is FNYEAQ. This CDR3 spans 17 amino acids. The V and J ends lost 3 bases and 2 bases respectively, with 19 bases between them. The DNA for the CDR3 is TGTGCCAGCAGCTTTAAACCCGAGGACAAGGCTCAAGAGACCCAGTACTTC. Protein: CASSFKPEDKAQETQYF.

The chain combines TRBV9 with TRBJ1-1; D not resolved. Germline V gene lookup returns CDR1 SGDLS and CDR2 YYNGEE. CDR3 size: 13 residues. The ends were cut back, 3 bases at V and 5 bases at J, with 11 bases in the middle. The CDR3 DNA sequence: TGTGCCAGCAGCGCGGAGGGATGGACTGAAGCTTTCTTT. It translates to CASSAEGWTEAFF.

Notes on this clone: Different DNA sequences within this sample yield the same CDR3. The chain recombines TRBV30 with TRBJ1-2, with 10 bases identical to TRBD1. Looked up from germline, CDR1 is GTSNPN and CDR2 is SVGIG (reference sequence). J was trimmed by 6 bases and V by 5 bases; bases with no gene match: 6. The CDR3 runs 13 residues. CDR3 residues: CAWGGTGADGYTF. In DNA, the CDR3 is TGTGCCTGGGGGGGGACAGGGGCAGATGGCTACACCTTC.

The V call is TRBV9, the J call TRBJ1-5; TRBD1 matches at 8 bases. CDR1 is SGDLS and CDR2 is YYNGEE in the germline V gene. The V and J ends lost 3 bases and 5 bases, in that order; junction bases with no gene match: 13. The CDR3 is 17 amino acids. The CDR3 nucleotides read TGTGCCAGCAGCGGAGGGGCAAGACAGGGGATGGATCAGCCCCAGCATTTT. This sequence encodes CASSGGARQGMDQPQHF.

The CDR3 DNA reads as TGTGCCAGCAGCTTAGCGCCGGGAACCGGGGAGCTGTTTTTT. Translated, it gives CASSLAPGTGELFF. This rearrangement joins TRBV7-9 to TRBJ2-2; the D gene is possibly TRBD2 (5 bases). Germline V lookup: CDR1 SEHNR, CDR2 FQNEAQ (reference sequence). V was trimmed by 0 bases and J by 5 bases, leaving 7 bases between them. The CDR3 is 14 residues long.

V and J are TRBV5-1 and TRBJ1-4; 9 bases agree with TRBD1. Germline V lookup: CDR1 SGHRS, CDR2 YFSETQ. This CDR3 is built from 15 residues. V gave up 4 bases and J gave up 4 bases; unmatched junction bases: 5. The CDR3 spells CASSSGTGLNEKLFF. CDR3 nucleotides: TGCGCCAGCAGCAGCGGGACAGGGCTTAATGAAAAACTGTTTTTT.

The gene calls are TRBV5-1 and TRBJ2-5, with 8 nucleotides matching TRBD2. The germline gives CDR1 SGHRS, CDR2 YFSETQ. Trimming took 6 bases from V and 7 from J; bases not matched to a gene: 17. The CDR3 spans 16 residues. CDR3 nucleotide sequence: TGCGCCAGCACCCCCGGTCTAGCGGGCAGCATGGGGACCCAGTACTTC. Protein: CASTPGLAGSMGTQYF.

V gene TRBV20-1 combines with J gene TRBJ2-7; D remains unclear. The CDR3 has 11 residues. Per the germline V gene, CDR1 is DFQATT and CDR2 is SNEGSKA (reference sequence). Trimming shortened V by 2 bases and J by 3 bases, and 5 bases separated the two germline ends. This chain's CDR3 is CSARQNYEQYF. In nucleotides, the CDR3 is TGCAGTGCTAGACAGAACTACGAGCAGTACTTC.

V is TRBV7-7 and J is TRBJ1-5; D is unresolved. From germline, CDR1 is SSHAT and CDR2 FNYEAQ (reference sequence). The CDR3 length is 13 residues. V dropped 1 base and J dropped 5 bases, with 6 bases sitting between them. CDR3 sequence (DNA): TGTGCCAGCAGCTTAGGCCGAGATCAGCCCCAGCATTTT. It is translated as CASSLGRDQPQHF. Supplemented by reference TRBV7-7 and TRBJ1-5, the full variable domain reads GAGVSQSPRYKVTKRGQDVTLRCDPISSHATLYWYQQALGQGPEFLTYFNYEAQPDKSGLPSDRFSAERPEGSISTLTIQRTEQRDSAMYRCASSLGRDQPQHFGDGTRLSIL.

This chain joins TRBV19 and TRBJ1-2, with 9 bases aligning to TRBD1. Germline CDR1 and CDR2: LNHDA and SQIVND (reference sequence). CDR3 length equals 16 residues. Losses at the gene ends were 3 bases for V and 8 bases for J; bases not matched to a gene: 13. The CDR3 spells CASSMATARTGAGYTF. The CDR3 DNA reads TGTGCCAGTAGTATGGCTACGGCTAGGACAGGGGCGGGCTACACCTTC.

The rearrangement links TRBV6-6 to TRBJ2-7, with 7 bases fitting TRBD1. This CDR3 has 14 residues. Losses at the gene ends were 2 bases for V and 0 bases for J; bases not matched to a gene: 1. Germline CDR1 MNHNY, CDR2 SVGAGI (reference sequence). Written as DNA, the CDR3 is TGTGCCAGCAGTTACAGGGGGCCCTCCTACGAGCAGTACTTC. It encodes CASSYRGPSYEQYF.

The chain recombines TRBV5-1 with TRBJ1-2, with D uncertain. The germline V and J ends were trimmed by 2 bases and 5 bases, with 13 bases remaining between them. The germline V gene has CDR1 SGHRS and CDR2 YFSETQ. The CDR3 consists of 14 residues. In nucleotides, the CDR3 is TGCGCCAGCAGCTTTGAGGGAATCGTTTATGGCTACACCTTC. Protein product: CASSFEGIVYGYTF.

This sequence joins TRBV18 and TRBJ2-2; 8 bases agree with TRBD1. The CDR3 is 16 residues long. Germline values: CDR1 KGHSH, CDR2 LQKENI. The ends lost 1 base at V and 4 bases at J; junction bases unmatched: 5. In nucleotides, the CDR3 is TGTGCCAGCTCACCACAGCGGACAGGGAGCACCGGGGAGCTGTTTTTT. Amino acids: CASSPQRTGSTGELFF.

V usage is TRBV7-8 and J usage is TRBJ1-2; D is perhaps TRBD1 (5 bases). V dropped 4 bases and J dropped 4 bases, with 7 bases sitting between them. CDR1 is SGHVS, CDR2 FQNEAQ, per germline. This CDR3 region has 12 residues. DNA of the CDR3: TGTGCCAGCAGCTCAGGGTTCTATGGCTACACCTTC. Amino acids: CASSSGFYGYTF.

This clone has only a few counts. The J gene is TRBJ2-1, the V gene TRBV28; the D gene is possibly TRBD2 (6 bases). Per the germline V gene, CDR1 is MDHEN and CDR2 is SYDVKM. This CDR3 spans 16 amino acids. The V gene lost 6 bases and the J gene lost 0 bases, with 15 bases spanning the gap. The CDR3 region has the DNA TGTGCCAGCAGCCAAATTAGCGGATTCTCCTACAATGAGCAGTTCTTC. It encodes CASSQISGFSYNEQFF.

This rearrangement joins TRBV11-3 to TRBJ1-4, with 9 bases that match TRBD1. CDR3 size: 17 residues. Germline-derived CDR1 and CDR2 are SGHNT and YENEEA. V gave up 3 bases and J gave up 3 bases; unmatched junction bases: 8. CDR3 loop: CASSLRQGVAPNEKLFF. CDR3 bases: TGTGCCAGCAGCTTGAGACAGGGGGTGGCTCCTAATGAAAAACTGTTTTTT.